This T cell receptor beta chain was identified in a study of long-term antiretroviral therapy in people with HIV (dated 2022 in TCRdb). For context, the study as a whole: Collection of the earliest samples took place about a decade ahead of the 2015 WHO recommendation for immediate ART, at a time when ART was typically delayed until CD4 counts fell. Among the 25 to 35 participants with HIV, eleven to twelve were female. Test extractions of a monoclonal T-cell line alongside about 35 polyclonal samples showed no cross-contamination during QIAcube processing. This retrospective serial study examined whether starting ART and sustained HIV suppression were associated with changes in the composition and diversity of the TRB repertoire in peripheral blood. A total of approximately 200 cryopreserved PBMC samples came from 25 to 30 adults with confirmed HIV infection and were collected serially over a mean of approximately six years (range 1-12). The full study reports these points: Starting ART was linked to a significant rise in TRB diversity, yet even after long-term ART the diversity remained significantly lower than in transplant donor controls. At every time point, the repertoire was dominated by expanded TRB clones first identified before ART initiation, although this dominance fluctuated and, in many PLHIV, declined after ART. Because PBMC availability was limited, only the TCR beta chain was sequenced, with no alpha chain pairing. Inferences about post-ART repertoire changes were limited because no data were available on ART adherence, viral resistance or therapy changes. Because pre-ART samples had limited cell numbers, unsorted PBMC were profiled rather than sorted CD4+ and CD8+ T cells. Compared with controls, HIV repertoires had narrower CDR3 length ranges, and the network structure pointed to an antigen-experienced repertoire that shifted only slightly toward naive after ART. The samples span the years 2004 to 2017, and the ART regimens used at that time may not be as effective as current regimens.

The immunoSEQ hsTCRB v3.0 assay was used at survey level resolution for TRB variable region sequencing. TRB sequencing targeted a depth of 40,000-50,000 T-cell genomes per sample. An Illumina MiSeq with a v3 150-cycle kit was used to sequence the pooled TRB libraries. For the original study's pipeline: Repertoire analysis was run in R within a reproducible Nextflow workflow that covered QC, data transformation and analysis. LymphoSeq2, an R package for AIRR-Seq data exploration, was used to implement custom analyses. A handful of samples that produced fewer than 5000 total TRB sequences were removed, so 180 or so HIV repertoires were analyzed. Of the roughly 190 retained HIV repertoires, 59 were collected before and around 130 after ART initiation. Each repertoire was downsampled to 5000 TRB nucleotide sequences, and summary statistics were averaged across 100 downsampling iterations. The analysis kept only TRB sequences whose CDR3 regions were at least seven amino acids long. Diversity was assessed using a clonality score derived from Shannon entropy and using the Gini coefficient. In the repertoire networks, any two of the top 5000 CDR3 amino acid sequences were linked whenever the two sequences differed by an edit distance of one. GLIPH2 predicted antigen specificity groups and MHC restriction for TRB CDR3 amino acid sequences. Known CMV, EBV, HIV or tissue antigen associations were flagged by matching CDR3 amino acid sequences against VDJdb and McPAS-TCR. Pre-ART, post-ART and control groups were compared with Wilcoxon signed-rank tests and Holm-Bonferroni correction. TCRdb took this table from immuneACCESS and kept in-frame rearrangements with V and J called. Such tables lack part of the clones; where checked against another copy, unresolved V genes explain under half of the gap, and the rest is unexplained. V and J calls and clone size are those listed in that table; D and trimming were worked out from the DNA. Present in this sample are approximately 10,000 clones, around four fifths of which were seen just once. Of the sample, 20% falls within the top ten clones.

Inclusion was restricted to participants for whom at least one PBMC sample before ART initiation and at least two post-ART samples were available. Treatment was received in the United States of America by all participants with HIV. Before DNA extraction, cryopreserved samples of roughly 0.9-11 million PBMC were thawed and then washed. At the time of the earliest PBMC sample, participants with HIV were aged between about 23 and 55 years. PBMC samples from each participant spanned 1-4 timepoints before ART initiation and 2-8 timepoints after ART initiation, with a median of 7 samples. For every participant, serial HIV viral load, CD4+ T-cell count, ART history and demographic data were obtained. A Qiagen kit on a QIAcube was used to extract genomic DNA from unsorted PBMC, with samples processed in batches of 12. A note on this clone: The antigen this receptor binds is unknown. No much larger clone is present one base from it, and per-base qualities are unavailable.

The V end gives up 7 bases and the J end 1 base, leaving 10 bases in the junction not matched to a gene. The CDR3 goes from the cysteine to the phenylalanine over 17 residues. The read is trimmed to its CDR3 DNA, 51 bases read in frame from base 1. Reading the germline V gene gives CDR1 SGHTA and CDR2 FQGNSA. The V and J segments used are TRBV7-2 and TRBJ2-2, with 9 bases matching TRBD1. This receptor was identified in a man in his fifties or sixties with HIV. Material: unsorted PBMCs, obtained less than 7.5 years after starting antiretroviral therapy. Here the CDR3 is given as CASTTGTGQLNTGELFF. At the DNA level, the sequence is TGTGCCAGCACCACGGGGACAGGGCAGCTGAACACCGGGGAGCTGTTTTTT.